This entry lists 31 T cell receptor beta chains sequenced from one sample in a study of T cell responses to AZD1222 COVID-19 vaccine. Measured with immunoSEQ multiplex PCR; TCRdb has only the in-frame clones, and not every one. The data contain approximately 150,000 clones, more than 85% of them singletons. The starting material was peripheral blood, obtained after recovery from COVID-19. These receptors all stem from an adult who had recovered from COVID-19.

This clone was detected once. The gene calls are TRBV28 and TRBJ2-3; 8 bases agree with TRBD1. Trimming at V came to 6 bases and at J to 7 bases, leaving 6 bases not matched to a gene. The CDR3 sequence is 13 residues long. Germline V CDR1 and CDR2: MDHEN, SYDVKM. The CDR3 DNA reads TGTGCCAGCAGGGAGACAGGGGAGAATACGCAGTATTTT. Its protein product is CASRETGENTQYF.

The V gene is TRBV6-6, the J gene TRBJ2-2; D perhaps matches TRBD1 (6 bases). The CDR3 loop spans 13 amino acids. The germline CDR1 and CDR2 sequences are MNHNY and SVGAGI (reference sequence). Trimming stripped 8 bases from V and 4 bases from J, with 11 bases between. The DNA of the CDR3 is TGTGCCAGCTCTCCCAGGGGCACCGGGGAGCTGTTTTTT. This codes for CASSPRGTGELFF.

The V and J genes are TRBV28 and TRBJ2-7; D ambiguous. V lost 2 bases and J lost 1, with 3 bases in between. This CDR3 has 12 residues. Germline lookup yields CDR1 MDHEN and CDR2 SYDVKM. The CDR3 nucleotides read TGTGCCAGCAGTTTAGGGTCCTACGAGCAGTACTTC. Translation gives CASSLGSYEQYF.

The chain recombines TRBV5-4 with TRBJ2-5; TRBD1 matches at 11 bases. This CDR3 has 17 residues. V trimming: 4 bases; J trimming: 5 bases; junction bases outside the gene matches: 13. Per the germline V gene, CDR1 is SGHNT and CDR2 is YYREEE (reference sequence). The CDR3, as DNA: TGTGCCAGCAGCCCACGGACAGGGGGCGAGGGAGCGGAGACCCAGTACTTC. It specifies CASSPRTGGEGAETQYF.

The rearrangement uses TRBV4-1 and TRBJ2-3; D gene unclear. Germline V gene sequence: CDR1 MGHRA, CDR2 YSYEKL. The CDR3 is made up of 15 amino acids. Trimming shortened V by 1 base and J by 2 bases, and 10 bases separated the two germline ends. The CDR3 region has the DNA TGCGCCAGCAGCCAAGCGGTAGAGTACACAGATACGCAGTATTTT. As protein: CASSQAVEYTDTQYF.

This chain uses TRBV4-1 with TRBJ1-5; maybe TRBD1 (5 bases). The germline V and J ends were trimmed by 0 bases and 6 bases, with 15 bases remaining between them. Germline CDR1 MGHRA, CDR2 YSYEKL. CDR3 length: 16 residues. The CDR3 sequence is CASSQDLLQGSQPQHF. Written as DNA, the CDR3 is TGCGCCAGCAGCCAAGATCTTCTCCAGGGAAGTCAGCCCCAGCATTTT.

CDR3 bases: TGTGCCAGCAGTTCGGGATTGGGTAATGAAAAACTGTTTTTT. This codes for CASSSGLGNEKLFF. The chain is built from TRBV28 and TRBJ1-4; D gene ambiguous. The CDR3 sequence is 14 residues long. Per the germline V gene, CDR1 is MDHEN and CDR2 is SYDVKM. V gave up 4 bases and J gave up 4 bases, with 10 bases separating them.

The gene calls are TRBV6-5 and TRBJ2-5; TRBD1 agrees at 9 bases. Germline trimming cut 8 bases from V and 4 bases from J; bases unmatched to any gene: 8. Per germline, CDR1 MNHEY and CDR2 SVGAGI. The CDR3 consists of 14 residues. Here the CDR3 reads CASLRTGVLETQYF. CDR3 coding DNA: TGTGCCAGCCTTAGGACAGGGGTTTTAGAGACCCAGTACTTC.

V is TRBV18 and J is TRBJ2-3; no firm D call. Per germline, CDR1 KGHSH and CDR2 LQKENI. V was clipped by 5 bases and J by 3 bases, with 15 bases between them. This CDR3 has 15 amino acids. In nucleotides, the CDR3 is TGTGCCAGCTCAGCCTTCAGCAGCCGGACAGATACGCAGTATTTT. It specifies CASSAFSSRTDTQYF.

In its sample, this clone was seen once. The CDR3 here is CASSHWEYSGANVLTF. The CDR3 coding sequence is TGTGCCAGCAGCCATTGGGAGTACTCTGGGGCCAACGTCCTGACTTTC. The rearrangement joins TRBV5-4 to TRBJ2-6; TRBD2 might be the D (5 bases). Trimming pared 4 bases from V and 0 bases from J, leaving 11 bases between. Per germline, CDR1 SGHNT and CDR2 YYREEE (reference sequence). The CDR3 length is 16 residues. The whole variable domain, filled in from reference TRBV5-4 and TRBJ2-6, reads ETGVTQSPTHLIKTRGQQVTLRCSSQSGHNTVSWYQQALGQGPQFIFQYYREEENGRGNFPPRFSGLQFPNYSSELNVNALELDDSALYLCASSHWEYSGANVLTFGAGSRLTVL.

This chain links TRBV6-6 with TRBJ2-7; 8 positions match TRBD1. CDR1 MNHNY and CDR2 SVGAGI come from the germline V gene (reference sequence). The V segment lost 8 bases and the J segment 4 bases; nucleotides outside the gene matches: 7. This CDR3 spans 13 amino acids. Here the CDR3 reads CASQGAYPYEQYF. The CDR3 bases are TGTGCCAGCCAGGGGGCTTACCCTTACGAGCAGTACTTC.

This chain joins TRBV2 and TRBJ1-3; unclear D gene. This CDR3 contains 13 residues. Germline assignment: CDR1 SNHLY and CDR2 FYNNEI. Trimming took off 2 bases at V and 0 bases at J, with 2 bases between the two ends. The DNA for the CDR3 is TGTGCCAGCAGTGAAAGCTCTGGAAACACCATATATTTT. As protein: CASSESSGNTIYF.

This clone came up a few times. The chain joins TRBV7-8 to TRBJ2-7; 16 positions match TRBD2. V gave up 0 bases and J gave up 11 bases; unmatched junction bases: 7. This CDR3 comprises 16 residues. Germline V lookup: CDR1 SGHVS, CDR2 FQNEAQ. Written as DNA, the CDR3 is TGTGCCAGCAGCTTAGCGTCCGGGACTAGCGGGAGGGCCGAGTACTTC. It specifies CASSLASGTSGRAEYF.

This CDR3 reads CASSFRNRPTTVGEQYF. Written as DNA, the CDR3 is TGTGCCAGCAGCTTTAGGAACCGCCCGACTACCGTCGGCGAGCAGTACTTC. This chain joins TRBV7-2 and TRBJ2-7; D might be TRBD2 (5 bases). V was trimmed by 3 bases and J by 6 bases, leaving 24 bases between them. The CDR3 spans 17 residues. Germline V gene sequence: CDR1 SGHTA, CDR2 FQGNSA. The full variable domain, its missing parts supplied by reference TRBV7-2 and TRBJ2-7, is GAGVSQSPSNKVTEKGKDVELRCDPISGHTALYWYRQSLGQGLEFLIYFQGNSAPDKSGLPSDRFSAERTGGSVSTLTIQRTQQEDSAVYLCASSFRNRPTTVGEQYFGPGTRLTVT.

This clone was counted between two and nine times. The chain is built from TRBV28 and TRBJ1-2; 8 bases agree with TRBD1. The V gene's germline CDR1 is MDHEN and CDR2 SYDVKM. This CDR3 has 13 residues. V dropped 5 bases and J dropped 4; count of bases not matched to a gene: 3. This chain's CDR3 is CASSKDRVYGYTF. The CDR3 bases are TGTGCCAGCAGTAAGGACAGGGTCTATGGCTACACCTTC.

The chain joins TRBV24-1 to TRBJ2-7; no clear D. This CDR3 comprises 13 residues. CDR1 is KGHDR, CDR2 SFDVKD, per germline. V was shortened by 5 bases and J by 0 bases, with 7 bases between the two germline ends. This chain's CDR3 is CATSATGSYEQYF. The DNA for the CDR3 is TGTGCCACCAGTGCCACGGGCTCCTACGAGCAGTACTTC.

The chain links TRBV5-1 to TRBJ2-7; 9 positions match TRBD1. V lost 3 bases, J lost 13 bases, and 8 bases stayed unmatched. Per the germline V gene, CDR1 is SGHRS and CDR2 is YFSETQ. The CDR3 is 12 residues long. The CDR3 DNA reads as TGCGCCAGCAGCTCGACAGGGGGTGGGAAATACTTC. This sequence encodes CASSSTGGGKYF.

This clone was found once. The genes are TRBV19 and TRBJ2-1; D gene uncertain. From germline, CDR1 is LNHDA and CDR2 SQIVND (reference sequence). V lost 5 bases, J lost 7 bases, and 12 bases lay in between. CDR3 length: 13 residues. This CDR3 reads CASSSFGHNEQFF. The CDR3 region has the DNA TGTGCCAGTAGTTCTTTTGGCCATAATGAGCAGTTCTTC.

The chain employs TRBV24-1 and TRBJ2-3; D ambiguous. Trimming removed 1 base at V and 2 bases at J, with 6 bases between. CDR1 and CDR2 from the germline V gene are KGHDR and SFDVKD. This CDR3 region has 14 residues. The CDR3 loop reads CATSDFRHTDTQYF. CDR3 coding DNA: TGTGCCACCAGTGATTTTCGGCACACAGATACGCAGTATTTT.

This rearrangement joins TRBV4-1 to TRBJ2-1; D not resolved. V was trimmed by 4 bases and J by 7 bases, leaving 17 bases between them. There are 15 residues in the CDR3. Germline CDR1 is MGHRA and CDR2 is YSYEKL. Here the CDR3 DNA reads TGCGCCAGCAGCCCGGGCGTAGCCGGCTTGAATGAGCAGTTCTTC. Amino acid sequence: CASSPGVAGLNEQFF.

V gene TRBV6-5 combines with J gene TRBJ2-3; D may be TRBD1 (5 bases). CDR1 is MNHEY, CDR2 SVGAGI, per germline. The CDR3 has 14 residues. The V end lost 6 bases, the J end lost 0 bases, and 10 bases lay between the germline ends. CDR3 nucleotide sequence: TGTGCCAGCAGAAGACAGCTTAGCACAGATACGCAGTATTTT. Residues: CASRRQLSTDTQYF.

This rearrangement joins TRBV5-1 to TRBJ2-5; D gene ambiguous. The CDR3 is 12 amino acids. Trimming shortened V by 3 bases and J by 7 bases, and 10 bases separated the two germline ends. The germline gives CDR1 SGHRS, CDR2 YFSETQ. The CDR3 region is CASSSGRGTQYF. CDR3 nucleotides: TGCGCCAGCAGCTCCGGTCGTGGGACCCAGTACTTC.

The V and J genes are TRBV6-1 and TRBJ1-2; D gene unclear. The CDR3 contains 12 residues. Trimming left V 6 bases short and J 4 bases short, with 9 bases between. CDR1 and CDR2 (germline): MNHNS, SASEGT. The CDR3 protein is CASRDLSYGYTF. CDR3 sequence (DNA): TGTGCCAGCAGGGACCTAAGCTATGGCTACACCTTC.

The chain carries TRBV27 and TRBJ2-5; no definite D call. CDR1 is MNHEY and CDR2 is SMNVEV in the germline V gene (reference sequence). There are 13 residues in the CDR3. V lost 5 bases and J 7 bases, leaving 14 bases between the germline ends. DNA for the CDR3: TGTGCCAGCAGTGTTACGCGGTCGGCGACCCAGTACTTC. It codes for CASSVTRSATQYF.

The chain recombines TRBV7-9 with TRBJ1-3; D ambiguous. Germline assignment: CDR1 SEHNR and CDR2 FQNEAQ (reference sequence). V lost 5 bases to trimming and J lost 4 bases, with 6 bases between them. The CDR3 runs to 12 residues. For the CDR3, the DNA is TGTGCCAGCAGCCAACTAGGAAACACCATATATTTT. The encoded protein is CASSQLGNTIYF.

V usage is TRBV5-1 and J usage is TRBJ2-5; D gene uncertain. Germline V gives CDR1 SGHRS, CDR2 YFSETQ. The CDR3 length is 13 residues. Trimming pared 0 bases from V and 2 bases from J, leaving 5 bases between. CDR3 bases: TGCGCCAGCAGCTTGGTGGTGCAAGAGACCCAGTACTTC. Its translation: CASSLVVQETQYF.

This sequence joins TRBV5-1 and TRBJ2-7, with 12 bases lining up with TRBD2. Trimming cost V 6 bases and J 0 bases; bases outside gene matches: 4. The CDR3 runs to 15 residues. Germline CDR1 is SGHRS and CDR2 is YFSETQ. The CDR3 protein is CASTLAGGPSYEQYF. In DNA form, the CDR3 reads TGCGCCAGCACCCTAGCGGGAGGGCCCTCCTACGAGCAGTACTTC.

The rearrangement links TRBV5-1 to TRBJ2-5; the D gene is possibly TRBD1 (7 bases). Germline V gene data show CDR1 as SGHRS and CDR2 as YFSETQ. The CDR3 is made up of 15 amino acids. Trimming pared 4 bases from V and 5 bases from J, leaving 18 bases between. CDR3 coding DNA: TGCGCCAGCAGCAGAGGACAGGCTGGGGGGGAGACCCAGTACTTC. This gives the protein CASSRGQAGGETQYF.

This clone was counted a single time. J is TRBJ1-4 and V is TRBV6-6; 9 positions match TRBD1. The J segment lost 7 bases and the V segment lost 6 bases, leaving 6 bases of the junction unmatched. The CDR3 runs 14 residues. Germline V lookup: CDR1 MNHNY, CDR2 SVGAGI (reference sequence). CDR3 in DNA: TGTGCCAGCAGCCGGGGGACAGGGTCTGAAAAACTGTTTTTT. It codes for CASSRGTGSEKLFF.

V is TRBV2 and J is TRBJ1-1, with D uncertain. CDR3 length equals 12 residues. The V and J ends lost 8 bases and 4 bases respectively, with 11 bases between them. The germline V gene encodes CDR1 SNHLY and CDR2 FYNNEI. CDR3 sequence reads: CASGPTGTEAFF. The CDR3 region has the DNA TGTGCCAGCGGGCCTACGGGCACTGAAGCTTTCTTT.

The rearrangement links TRBV6-5 to TRBJ1-5; D might be TRBD1 (6 bases). Trimming pared 6 bases from V and 0 bases from J, leaving 12 bases between. In germline, CDR1 is MNHEY, CDR2 SVGAGI. The CDR3 length is 15 residues. The CDR3 spells CASSNQGNSNQPQHF. The DNA of the CDR3 is TGTGCCAGCAGCAACCAGGGGAATAGCAATCAGCCCCAGCATTTT.